The 23 T cell receptor beta chains presented below share a single source sample, sequenced in a study of Ad26.COV2.S vaccination and SARS-CoV-2 variants. Generated by immunoSEQ multiplex PCR, the TCRdb table keeps only in-frame clones and is missing some. The profile shows about 280,000 clones, more than 75% of them singletons. Treatment described: about 20 received Ad26.COV2.S at low or high dose, single or two shots; about 5 received placebo; per-sample allocation not given. Specimen acquisition occurred on day 63 following the initial vaccine or placebo injection. Sequences were derived from peripheral blood, sampled in a trial of Ad26.COV2.S vaccine versus placebo. All receptors derive from a person aged 18-65 years who received the Ad26.COV2.S COVID-19 vaccine or a placebo.

The chain joins TRBV4-1 to TRBJ1-2; D is possibly TRBD1 (6 bases). The CDR3 runs to 14 residues. CDR1 MGHRA and CDR2 YSYEKL come from the germline V gene. Trimming removed 2 bases at V and 8 bases at J, with 15 bases between. CDR3 in amino acids: CASSQLGQGRGYTF. The CDR3 nucleotides read TGCGCCAGCAGCCAATTAGGGCAGGGGCGCGGCTACACCTTC.

The chain joins TRBV7-9 to TRBJ2-7, with a possible D match to TRBD1 (5 bases). V lost 2 bases and J lost 3, with 11 bases in between. The CDR3 consists of 14 residues. CDR1 and CDR2 from the germline V gene are SEHNR and FQNEAQ (reference sequence). The CDR3: CASSLRAGNYEQYF. The CDR3 region has the DNA TGTGCCAGCAGCTTACGGGCAGGGAACTACGAGCAGTACTTC.

Here the CDR3 DNA reads TGTGCCAGCAGGGGCAGACAGTCATCCAATCAGCCCCAGCATTTT. This codes for CASRGRQSSNQPQHF. The genes are TRBV2 and TRBJ1-5, with D possibly TRBD1 on 5 matching bases. The CDR3 loop spans 15 amino acids. The germline V gene has CDR1 SNHLY and CDR2 FYNNEI. The V end was cut by 6 bases, the J end by 3 bases, with 15 bases between.

The J gene is TRBJ2-5, the V gene TRBV29-1; TRBD1 or TRBD2 may be the D gene (5 bases each). CDR3 size: 14 residues. CDR1 is SQVTM and CDR2 is ANQGSEA in the germline V gene. V was clipped by 5 bases and J by 5 bases, with 18 bases between them. CDR3 sequence reads: CSVRAGSKGETQYF. DNA of the CDR3: TGCAGCGTTAGGGCGGGCTCTAAGGGGGAGACCCAGTACTTC.

The sample holds one count of this clone. V and J are TRBV11-2 and TRBJ2-7; 7 bases are shared with TRBD2. Trimming at V came to 5 bases and at J to 0 bases, leaving 7 bases not matched to a gene. The CDR3 is made up of 15 amino acids. Germline V gene lookup returns CDR1 SGHAT and CDR2 FQNNGV. The DNA for the CDR3 is TGTGCCAGCAGCCCACTAGCGTTGAGCTCCTACGAGCAGTACTTC. Its protein product is CASSPLALSSYEQYF.

This clone was observed once. V and J are TRBV27 and TRBJ2-7, with TRBD1 matching 9 bases. Germline V gene sequence: CDR1 MNHEY, CDR2 SMNVEV (reference sequence). Germline trimming cut 5 bases from V and 4 bases from J; bases unmatched to any gene: 6. The CDR3 runs to 14 residues. CDR3 sequence: CASSILGTGYEQYF. DNA of the CDR3: TGTGCCAGCAGTATACTCGGGACAGGGTACGAGCAGTACTTC.

Remarks on this clone: At the DNA level, this CDR3 is encoded by other sequences in the same sample as well. The chain carries TRBV5-1 and TRBJ2-5; D is ambiguous. This CDR3 spans 13 amino acids. V lost 0 bases to trimming and J lost 5 bases, with 8 bases between them. In germline, CDR1 is SGHRS, CDR2 YFSETQ. As DNA, the CDR3 is TGCGCCAGCAGCTTGGCTGGTGCGGAGACCCAGTACTTC. It is translated as CASSLAGAETQYF.

J is TRBJ2-7 and V is TRBV5-6, with D possibly TRBD2 on 7 matching bases. CDR3 length equals 14 residues. Trimming shortened V by 3 bases and J by 5 bases, and 15 bases separated the two germline ends. Germline loops: CDR1 SGHDT, CDR2 YYEEEE. CDR3 sequence: CASSWDRGAHEQYF. The CDR3 DNA sequence: TGTGCCAGCAGCTGGGACCGGGGGGCCCACGAGCAGTACTTC. Together with reference TRBV5-6 and TRBJ2-7, the CDR3 gives the full variable domain: DAGVTQSPTHLIKTRGQQVTLRCSPKSGHDTVSWYQQALGQGPQFIFQYYEEEERQRGNFPDRFSGHQFPNYSSELNVNALLLGDSALYLCASSWDRGAHEQYFGPGTRLTVT.

The genes are TRBV15 and TRBJ2-7, with TRBD1 matching over 11 bases. V was clipped by 5 bases and J by 6 bases; unmatched bases: 6. This CDR3 has 14 residues. In germline, CDR1 is LNHNV, CDR2 YYDKDF (reference sequence). The CDR3 nucleotides read TGTGCCACCAGCCCGGGACAGGGGGTAGGCGAGCAGTACTTC. This sequence encodes CATSPGQGVGEQYF.

As to this clone: The junction departs from germline at one end; a sequencing error may be responsible. The chain carries TRBV5-1 and TRBJ1-1; D not resolved. The CDR3 loop spans 11 amino acids. The germline gives CDR1 SGHRS, CDR2 YFSETQ. The CDR3, as DNA: TGCGCCAGCAGTTCCGACACGGAAGCTTTCTTT. It encodes CASSSDTEAFF.

This chain uses TRBV27 with TRBJ2-3; 10 nucleotides line up with TRBD2. Trimming at V came to 7 bases and at J to 4 bases, leaving 5 bases not matched to a gene. The CDR3 runs to 14 residues. CDR1 MNHEY and CDR2 SMNVEV come from the germline V gene (reference sequence). The CDR3 is CASTSGRDADTQYF. The CDR3 nucleotides are TGTGCCAGCACCAGCGGGAGGGACGCAGATACGCAGTATTTT.

The V call is TRBV19, the J call TRBJ2-5, with D perhaps TRBD1 or TRBD2 (5 bases each). This CDR3 is 14 amino acids long. Germline CDR1 and CDR2: LNHDA and SQIVND (reference sequence). Trimming pared 1 base from V and 1 base from J, leaving 7 bases between. The CDR3 sequence: CASSIGDGQETQYF. The DNA for the CDR3 is TGTGCCAGTAGTATAGGGGACGGCCAAGAGACCCAGTACTTC.

V and J are TRBV20-1 and TRBJ2-7; perhaps TRBD1 as D (6 bases). Germline CDR1 DFQATT, CDR2 SNEGSKA (reference sequence). The CDR3 loop spans 11 amino acids. Trimming stripped 2 bases from V and 5 bases from J, with 7 bases between. The chain's CDR3 is CSARQGNEQYF. The CDR3 DNA reads TGCAGTGCTAGACAGGGGAACGAGCAGTACTTC.

The CDR3 reads CASSQVSGQGIGYTF. DNA of the CDR3: TGTGCCAGCAGCCAAGTCTCCGGACAGGGGATTGGCTACACCTTC. The V gene is TRBV3-1 (or the pseudogene TRBV3-2), the J gene TRBJ1-2; 9 bases match TRBD1. This CDR3 comprises 15 residues. V lost 1 base, J lost 7 bases, and 7 bases stayed unmatched. Germline V gene data show CDR1 as LGHDT and CDR2 as YNNKEL (reference sequence).

V is TRBV27 and J is TRBJ1-5; TRBD1 matches 7 bases. Germline V gives CDR1 MNHEY, CDR2 SMNVEV (reference sequence). The trim removed 5 bases at V and 1 base at J, leaving 11 bases unmatched. The CDR3 sequence is 17 residues long. The chain's CDR3 is CASSPDRVLVSNQPQHF. In DNA form, the CDR3 reads TGTGCCAGCAGTCCCGACAGGGTTTTAGTAAGCAATCAGCCCCAGCATTTT.

The rearrangement uses TRBV5-1 and TRBJ2-7, with TRBD1 matching 12 bases. The CDR3 sequence is 16 residues long. Germline V gives CDR1 SGHRS, CDR2 YFSETQ. V shed 2 bases and J 9 bases; nucleotides not matched to a gene: 12. The DNA of the CDR3 is TGCGCCAGCAGCTTTAATCTGGGACAGGGGGCGAAAAGGCAGTACTTC. It yields the protein CASSFNLGQGAKRQYF.

Only one count was recorded for this clone. This sample includes further DNA sequences coding for the same CDR3. The chain has TRBV30 and TRBJ1-5; D is possibly TRBD1 (5 bases). The CDR3 extends over 13 amino acids. Trimming left V 1 base short and J 3 bases short, with 7 bases between. Per germline, CDR1 GTSNPN and CDR2 SVGIG (reference sequence). The CDR3 loop reads CAWSAGYNQPQHF. As DNA, the CDR3 is TGTGCCTGGAGTGCAGGGTACAATCAGCCCCAGCATTTT. The entire variable domain, with the rest obtained from reference TRBV30 and TRBJ1-5, is as follows: SQTIHQWPATLVQPVGSPLSLECTVEGTSNPNLYWYRQAAGRGLQLLFYSVGIGQISSEVPQNLSASRPQDRQFILSSKKLLLSDSGFYLCAWSAGYNQPQHFGDGTRLSIL.

This clone came up once. This sequence joins TRBV19 and TRBJ2-1; TRBD2 matches 7 bases. The CDR3 loop spans 17 amino acids. Germline lookup yields CDR1 LNHDA and CDR2 SQIVND (reference sequence). J was trimmed by 9 bases and V by 7 bases; bases with no gene match: 21. The CDR3 region has the DNA TGTGCCAGTACCCCGCCCCTAGGTGGGAGTGGGGGGGGTGAGCAGTTCTTC. As protein: CASTPPLGGSGGGEQFF.

The chain joins TRBV5-6 to TRBJ2-1; a weak D match, TRBD1 (7 bases). This CDR3 spans 15 amino acids. V gave up 4 bases and J gave up 8 bases, with 19 bases separating them. Germline CDR1 reads SGHDT; CDR2 reads YYEEEE. The CDR3 region has the DNA TGTGCCAGCAGCGGAAACAGGGGATCGGGGGATGAGCAGTTCTTC. Translated, it gives CASSGNRGSGDEQFF.

The CDR3 bases are TGTGCCTGGAGTGTAAAGAGAGAGGAGACCCAGTACTTC. This codes for CAWSVKREETQYF. The genes are TRBV30 and TRBJ2-5; D is uncertain. Germline CDR1 is GTSNPN and CDR2 is SVGIG (reference sequence). This CDR3 is 13 amino acids long. Deletions cut 0 bases from V and 5 bases from J, with 10 bases between.

The chain recombines TRBV7-9 with TRBJ1-6; 10 bases map to TRBD1. V was clipped by 5 bases and J by 8 bases; unmatched bases: 9. Germline assignment: CDR1 SEHNR and CDR2 FQNEAQ (reference sequence). The CDR3 spans 16 residues. CDR3 DNA sequence: TGTGCCAGCAGCCTCTACAGCGGACAGGGGGATTCACCCCTCCACTTT. Translated: CASSLYSGQGDSPLHF.

The chain recombines TRBV7-9 with TRBJ2-6; the D is unclear. The CDR3 length is 14 residues. Germline CDR1 reads SEHNR; CDR2 reads FQNEAQ (reference sequence). The V gene lost 5 bases and the J gene lost 1 base, with 6 bases spanning the gap. The DNA of the CDR3 is TGTGCCAGCAGCCCACAATCTGGGGCCAACGTCCTGACTTTC. This gives the protein CASSPQSGANVLTF. The variable domain in full, with the rest retrieved from reference TRBV7-9 and TRBJ2-6, is DTGVSQNPRHKITKRGQNVTFRCDPISEHNRLYWYRQTLGQGPEFLTYFQNEAQLEKSRLLSDRFSAERPKGSFSTLEIQRTEQGDSAMYLCASSPQSGANVLTFGAGSRLTVL.

The gene calls are TRBV11-3 and TRBJ1-5; 7 positions agree with TRBD1. Germline CDR1 and CDR2: SGHNT and YENEEA. The CDR3 runs to 19 residues. The V and J ends lost 1 base and 2 bases, in that order; junction bases with no gene match: 14. CDR3 DNA sequence: TGTGCCAGCAGCTTAGCGGTCAGGGGGAAGGTTTTGCGCAATCAGCCCCAGCATTTT. Encoded protein: CASSLAVRGKVLRNQPQHF.